The T cell receptor beta chain described here comes from a study of blood T cell repertoires in COVID-19. Study-wide context: Sites in the United States, Italy and Spain provided acute and convalescent COVID-19 samples. The cDNA or gDNA used as material had been derived from T cells, B-cell-depleted T cells, or PBMCs.

Per the study methods: Nucleated cell number was recorded as an estimate derived from reference gene primer amplification. The assay was immunoSEQ multiplex PCR, and TCRdb's table has in-frame clones only and misses some. V, J and clone size are taken as reported in that table, and D and trimming were inferred from the DNA itself. The top ten clones hold about 3% of a sample with under 90,000 clones, around nine tenths of them seen once. In germline, CDR1 is LGHNA, CDR2 YNFKEQ. The CDR3 sequence is 17 residues long. V shed 0 bases, J shed 1 base, and the junction held 8 bases outside the gene matches. One Seattle source followed patients from active infection through their disease course.

The gene calls are TRBV4-2 and TRBJ2-7, with 8 nucleotides matching TRBD2. Sequencing used peripheral blood. This clonotype originated in a woman aged 45-65 years with COVID-19, enrolled during active disease. CDR3 sequence reads: CASSQEVVAGRSYEQYF. As DNA, the CDR3 is TGTGCCAGCAGCCAAGAAGTCGTAGCGGGACGGTCCTACGAGCAGTACTTC.